This entry concerns a single T cell receptor beta chain. This sample was taken from a study of post-analysis software for immune sequencing data. Every TCR beta cDNA library bore unique molecular identifiers. TCRdb fed the PCR reads into MiXCR, producing one record per CDR3 protein. Of 450,000 or so distinct CDR3 sequences listed, 40% to 55% are singletons. The specimen was blood. The receptor's source is a girl between 5 and 17 years old with multiple sclerosis.

CDR3 sequence reads: CASLVEKAFF. CDR3 nucleotide sequence: TGTGCCAGCCTCGTGGAGAAAGCTTTCTTT. The rearrangement uses TRBV2 and TRBJ1-1; D not certain. V lost 8 bases and J lost 9, with 10 bases in between. The CDR3 is 10 amino acids. Germline CDR1 reads SNHLY; CDR2 reads FYNNEI.